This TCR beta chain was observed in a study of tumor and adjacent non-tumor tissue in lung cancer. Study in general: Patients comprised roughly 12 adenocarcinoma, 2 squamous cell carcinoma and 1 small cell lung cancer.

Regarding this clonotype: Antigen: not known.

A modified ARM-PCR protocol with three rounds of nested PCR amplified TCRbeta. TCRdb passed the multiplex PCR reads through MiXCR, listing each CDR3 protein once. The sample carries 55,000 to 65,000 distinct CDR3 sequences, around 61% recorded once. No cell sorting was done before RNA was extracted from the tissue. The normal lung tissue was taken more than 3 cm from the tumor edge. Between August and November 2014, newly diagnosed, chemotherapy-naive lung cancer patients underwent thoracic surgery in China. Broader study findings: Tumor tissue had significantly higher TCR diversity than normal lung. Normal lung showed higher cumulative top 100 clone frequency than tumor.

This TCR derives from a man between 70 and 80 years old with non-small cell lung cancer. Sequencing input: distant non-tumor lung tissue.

Written as DNA, the CDR3 is TGCAGTGCGAGCTTCTACGAGCAGTACTTC. Its protein is CSASFYEQYF. The chain carries TRBV20-1 and TRBJ2-7; no clear D. This CDR3 is built from 10 residues. V gave up 6 bases and J gave up 3 bases, with 6 bases separating them. CDR1 DFQATT and CDR2 SNEGSKA come from the germline V gene (reference sequence).